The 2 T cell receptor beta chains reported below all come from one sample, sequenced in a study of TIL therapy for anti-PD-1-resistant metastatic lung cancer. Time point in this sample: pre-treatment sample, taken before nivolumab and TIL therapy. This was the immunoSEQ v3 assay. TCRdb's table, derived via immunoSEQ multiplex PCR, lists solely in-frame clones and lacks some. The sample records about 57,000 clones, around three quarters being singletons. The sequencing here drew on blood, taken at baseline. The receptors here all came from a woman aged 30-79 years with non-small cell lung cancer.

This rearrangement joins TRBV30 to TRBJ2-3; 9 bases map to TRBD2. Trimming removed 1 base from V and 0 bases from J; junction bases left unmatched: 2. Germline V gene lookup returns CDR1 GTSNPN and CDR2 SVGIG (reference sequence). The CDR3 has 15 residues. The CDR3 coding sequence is TGTGCCTGGAGTGAAGGACTAGCGAGCACAGATACGCAGTATTTT. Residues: CAWSEGLASTDTQYF.

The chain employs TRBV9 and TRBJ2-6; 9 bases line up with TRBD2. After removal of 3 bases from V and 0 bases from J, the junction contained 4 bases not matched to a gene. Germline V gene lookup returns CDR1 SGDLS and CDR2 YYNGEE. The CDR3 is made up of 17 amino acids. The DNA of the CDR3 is TGTGCCAGCAGCGGTCTAGCGGGGTTCTCTGGGGCCAACGTCCTGACTTTC. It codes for CASSGLAGFSGANVLTF.